A selection of T cell receptor beta chains follows, all from one sample in a study of Graves' ophthalmopathy and Graves' hyperthyroidism. TCRdb re-called the multiplex PCR reads through MiXCR, storing one row per CDR3 protein. This table has 300,000 to 400,000 distinct CDR3 sequences, roughly 15% appearing once. Sequencing was carried out using peripheral blood. The receptors originated from an adult woman with stable Graves' hyperthyroidism. Both conserved end residues are part of each CDR3. A D gene is named only where the DNA matches it firmly. Clone size is shown for a subset of rows, as once, few, many or a class of expanded clone.

DNA: TGTGCCAGCAGTTACTCGATTTCAGGGGACGGCAATCAGCCCCAGCATTTT
CDR3: CASSYSISGDGNQPQHF
D: NA
J: TRBJ1-5
size: many
V: TRBV6-5

DNA: TGTGCCAGCAGTGAACCCAGGTTCACCGGGGAGCTGTTTTTT
CDR3: CASSEPRFTGELFF
D: NA
J: TRBJ2-2
size: once
V: TRBV2

DNA: TGTGCCAGCAGTTACGCACAGGGATTCCAGCCCCAGCATTTT
CDR3: CASSYAQGFQPQHF
D: NA
J: TRBJ1-5
size: many
V: TRBV6-2/TRBV6-3

DNA: TGTGCCAGCAGTTCACCCGACAGGGGGCAAAACACTGAAGCTTTCTTT
CDR3: CASSSPDRGQNTEAFF
D: TRBD1
J: TRBJ1-1
size: many
V: TRBV28

DNA: TGCAGCGTCAAGGCCAGGGGTGATGGCGAGCAGTACTTC
CDR3: CSVKARGDGEQYF
D: NA
J: TRBJ2-7
size: many
V: TRBV29-1

DNA: TGTGCCAGCGGTACCCAGACGGACTACGAGCAGTACTTC
CDR3: CASGTQTDYEQYF
D: NA
J: TRBJ2-7
size: many
V: TRBV28

DNA: TGTGCCAGCAGTAAGGGGGTCCAGCGGGAGGGCCAAGAGACCCAGTACTTC
CDR3: CASSKGVQREGQETQYF
D: TRBD2
J: TRBJ2-5
size: many
V: TRBV6-1

DNA: TGTGCCAGTAGGGCCCCTAGGGTGGACACTGAAGCTTTCTTT
CDR3: CASRAPRVDTEAFF
D: NA
J: TRBJ1-1
size: many
V: TRBV19

DNA: TGCAGTGCCACATCTATCGACAGAGACTCCTACGAGCAGTACTTC
CDR3: CSATSIDRDSYEQYF
D: NA
J: TRBJ2-7
size: many
V: TRBV20-1

DNA: TGCGCCAGCAGCCAAGATAGACAGAAGTTCACAGATACGCAGTATTTT
CDR3: CASSQDRQKFTDTQYF
D: NA
J: TRBJ2-3
size: many
V: TRBV4-1

DNA: TGCAGTCTACGGGCTGGGAACACCGGGGAGCTGTTTTTT
CDR3: CSLRAGNTGELFF
D: NA
J: TRBJ2-2
size: NA
V: TRBV20-1